The 23 T cell receptor beta chains below come from one sample, sequenced in a study of pediatric ulcerative colitis. The rectum was sampled with one to two pinch biopsies at colonoscopy. Data came from immunoSEQ multiplex PCR; TCRdb stores just in-frame clones and leaves some out. The sample holds 15,000 or so clones, roughly 80% seen once. The sample consisted of gut tissue. These receptors were taken from a boy under 18 who was a control in a study of pediatric ulcerative colitis.

The J gene is TRBJ2-5, the V gene TRBV9, with 7 bases that match TRBD2. With 6 bases clipped from V and 5 bases from J, the junction kept 10 bases outside the gene matches. Looked up from germline, CDR1 is SGDLS and CDR2 is YYNGEE. This CDR3 spans 14 amino acids. The CDR3, as DNA: TGTGCCAGCAAAGGCGGCGGGAGTAGCGAGACCCAGTACTTC. This encodes CASKGGGSSETQYF.

This clone was detected only a few times. The chain carries TRBV15 and TRBJ1-2; D unclear. The V end lost 0 bases, the J end lost 0 bases, and 8 bases lay between the germline ends. The CDR3 is 15 residues long. Germline-derived CDR1 and CDR2 are LNHNV and YYDKDF (reference sequence). The CDR3 loop is CATSRDRTPNYGYTF. CDR3 nucleotide sequence: TGTGCCACCAGCAGAGATCGGACTCCTAACTATGGCTACACCTTC.

The CDR3 DNA reads TGTGCCAGCAGCTCACAGACTAGCGGGAGAATGGAGACCCAGTACTTC. As protein: CASSSQTSGRMETQYF. The rearrangement links TRBV5-4 to TRBJ2-5; 12 nucleotides agree with TRBD2. The trim removed 3 bases at V and 5 bases at J, leaving 8 bases unmatched. Germline CDR1 and CDR2: SGHNT and YYREEE (reference sequence). The CDR3 consists of 16 residues.

In its sample, this clone was seen once. This sequence joins TRBV21-1 and TRBJ1-2. TRBV21-1 is a documented pseudogene. CDR3 length: 17 residues. The CDR3 nucleotides read TGTGCCAGCAGCAAAGACGCCCGGGACCCCTGGGGCTATGGCTACACCTTC. Translation: CASSKDARDPWGYGYTF.

On this clone: Sequence at one end of the junction differs from germline and may be a read error. The rearrangement uses TRBV4-3 and TRBJ1-4, with TRBD1 as a possible D gene (5 bases). The CDR3 has 14 amino acids. Per germline, CDR1 LGHNA and CDR2 YSLEER. The CDR3 sequence is CASSGTLFYEELFF. The CDR3 nucleotides are TGCGCCAGCAGCGGGACCCTTTTTTATGAAGAACTGTTTTTT.

The count of this clone is one. The V and J genes are TRBV5-4 and TRBJ2-1, with TRBD2 matching over 15 bases. V trimming: 5 bases; J trimming: 9 bases; junction bases outside the gene matches: 9. The V gene's germline CDR1 is SGHNT and CDR2 YYREEE (reference sequence). This CDR3 has 16 residues. CDR3: CASSARTSGRAGEQFF. The CDR3 DNA reads as TGTGCCAGCAGTGCAAGGACTAGCGGGAGGGCGGGTGAGCAGTTCTTC.

The J gene is TRBJ1-5, the V gene TRBV6-5, with TRBD1 matching 8 bases. The CDR3 is 14 residues long. Germline CDR1 reads MNHEY; CDR2 reads SVGAGI. Trimming removed 5 bases from V and 2 bases from J; junction bases left unmatched: 2. The CDR3 reads CASSGQGRNQPQHF. CDR3 coding DNA: TGTGCCAGCAGTGGACAGGGACGCAATCAGCCCCAGCATTTT.

The chain couples TRBV4-2 to TRBJ2-5, with D perhaps matching TRBD1 or TRBD2 (5 bases each). Trimming took off 3 bases at V and 2 bases at J, with 13 bases between the two ends. CDR1 and CDR2 from the germline V gene are LGHNA and YNFKEQ. The CDR3 loop spans 15 amino acids. CDR3 sequence (DNA): TGTGCCAGCAGCCAGCCGGGACGGCCGCAAGAGACCCAGTACTTC. Amino acid sequence: CASSQPGRPQETQYF.

The rearrangement links TRBV7-2 to TRBJ2-6, with TRBD1 as a possible D gene (6 bases). Germline CDR1 and CDR2: SGHTA and FQGNSA. Trimming took 1 base from V and 2 from J, leaving 12 bases between them. The CDR3 has 17 amino acids. The CDR3 loop reads CASSLGLGAPGANVLTF. The CDR3 coding sequence is TGTGCCAGCAGCTTAGGTCTGGGGGCGCCTGGGGCCAACGTCCTGACTTTC.

V is TRBV7-8 and J is TRBJ2-1; 14 nucleotides align to TRBD2. There are 15 residues in the CDR3. The germline gives CDR1 SGHVS, CDR2 FQNEAQ. The ends lost 4 bases at V and 8 bases at J; junction bases unmatched: 4. This CDR3 is CASSSGLAGVHEQFF. CDR3 coding DNA: TGTGCCAGCAGCTCGGGACTAGCGGGGGTCCATGAGCAGTTCTTC.

This chain joins TRBV27 and TRBJ2-2; D is possibly TRBD2 (6 bases). CDR3 size: 16 residues. Per germline, CDR1 MNHEY and CDR2 SMNVEV (reference sequence). V was shortened by 6 bases and J by 1 base, with 15 bases between the two germline ends. CDR3 DNA: TGTGCCAGCAGCTGGCTACGGGGACTGAACACCGGGGAGCTGTTTTTT. Translated: CASSWLRGLNTGELFF.

The chain links TRBV5-4 to TRBJ2-1, with TRBD2 identical over 11 bases. This CDR3 spans 16 amino acids. The V segment lost 4 bases and the J segment 9 bases; nucleotides outside the gene matches: 12. Germline lookup yields CDR1 SGHNT and CDR2 YYREEE (reference sequence). The CDR3 region has the DNA TGTGCCAGCAGCCGCCCCTCGGATAGCGGGAGGGGTGAGCAGTTCTTC. Protein: CASSRPSDSGRGEQFF.

V and J are TRBV9 and TRBJ1-2; D not resolved. Germline V gene sequence: CDR1 SGDLS, CDR2 YYNGEE. The CDR3 contains 14 residues. The V end lost 3 bases, the J end lost 0 bases, and 9 bases lay between the germline ends. The CDR3 DNA reads as TGTGCCAGCAGCGACCGGCCCACTAACTATGGCTACACCTTC. Its protein product is CASSDRPTNYGYTF.

The chain joins TRBV2 to TRBJ1-5; weak D call: TRBD1 (6 bases). The CDR3 loop spans 13 amino acids. Germline V CDR1 and CDR2: SNHLY, FYNNEI. V was clipped by 5 bases and J by 7 bases, with 12 bases between them. CDR3 nucleotides: TGTGCCAGCAGTCAACAGGGTGGCCAGCCCCAGCATTTT. This translates into CASSQQGGQPQHF.

The chain couples TRBV27 to TRBJ2-1; D gene ambiguous. The V gene lost 1 base and the J gene lost 5 bases, with 9 bases spanning the gap. CDR1 is MNHEY, CDR2 SMNVEV, per germline (reference sequence). The CDR3 covers 14 residues. The CDR3, as DNA: TGTGCCAGCAGTTTATTGATGGGAAACAATGAGCAGTTCTTC. Its protein product is CASSLLMGNNEQFF.

This clone turned up a few times. This sequence joins TRBV5-4 and TRBJ2-5; maybe TRBD2 (5 bases). From germline, CDR1 is SGHNT and CDR2 YYREEE (reference sequence). The V gene lost 7 bases and the J gene lost 4 bases, with 14 bases spanning the gap. The CDR3 covers 13 residues. CDR3 loop: CASGRAAGETQYF. The CDR3 region has the DNA TGTGCCAGCGGGCGGGCCGCGGGAGAGACCCAGTACTTC.

This clone has just one count. The V and J genes are TRBV25-1 and TRBJ1-2, with D possibly TRBD1 on 5 matching bases. This CDR3 contains 11 residues. In germline, CDR1 is MGHDK, CDR2 SYGVNS. V lost 5 bases to trimming and J lost 8 bases, with 9 bases between them. The CDR3 region is CASSSRAGYTF. The CDR3 bases are TGTGCCAGCAGTTCCAGGGCAGGCTACACCTTC.

The chain combines TRBV10-3 with TRBJ2-3, with D uncertain. The germline V and J ends were trimmed by 0 bases and 0 bases, with 1 base remaining between them. The CDR3 contains 13 residues. Germline values: CDR1 ENHRY, CDR2 SYGVKD. The CDR3: CAISESSTDTQYF. DNA for the CDR3: TGTGCCATCAGTGAGTCAAGCACAGATACGCAGTATTTT.

The chain carries TRBV7-9 and TRBJ1-2; D is undetermined. Germline V gives CDR1 SEHNR, CDR2 FQNEAQ (reference sequence). With 3 bases removed from V and 9 bases from J, the gap between germline ends came to 11 bases. The CDR3 loop spans 12 amino acids. The CDR3, as DNA: TGTGCCAGCAGCTTCAACCGTGAAAGCTACACCTTC. Its protein is CASSFNRESYTF.

CDR3 DNA sequence: TGCGCCAGCAGCCAAGAATGGACAGGGGGAATCACAGATACGCAGTATTTT. Translated: CASSQEWTGGITDTQYF. The chain has TRBV4-1 and TRBJ2-3, with 10 nucleotides matching TRBD1. V shed 0 bases and J 2 bases; nucleotides not matched to a gene: 5. Germline CDR1 is MGHRA and CDR2 is YSYEKL. This CDR3 is built from 17 residues.

This clone was recorded only once. The V gene is TRBV6-1, the J gene TRBJ2-3; TRBD2 aligns across 11 bases. V was pared by 8 bases and J by 4 bases, with 5 bases of the junction left unmatched. The CDR3 covers 14 residues. The germline V gene has CDR1 MNHNS and CDR2 SASEGT. In DNA form, the CDR3 reads TGTGCCAGCGGTCTAGCGGGGGGTGCAGATACGCAGTATTTT. This gives the protein CASGLAGGADTQYF.

This clone was found a few times. This sequence joins TRBV7-2 and TRBJ2-4, with 7 bases matching TRBD2. Germline CDR1 SGHTA, CDR2 FQGNSA. V lost 1 base and J lost 5; bases outside the gene matches: 2. The CDR3 consists of 14 residues. Here the CDR3 DNA reads TGTGCCAGCAGCTTAGGCGGGAGCCAAAACATTCAGTACTTC. This gives the protein CASSLGGSQNIQYF.

This clone has only a few counts. The chain uses TRBV6-6 and TRBJ1-2, with TRBD1 as a possible D gene (6 bases). This CDR3 is built from 12 residues. Trimming left V 6 bases short and J 12 bases short, with 17 bases between. In germline, CDR1 is MNHNY, CDR2 SVGAGI (reference sequence). CDR3 amino acids: CASSPGDTGNTF. The DNA of the CDR3 is TGTGCCAGCAGCCCTGGGGACACCGGGAACACCTTC.